Many counts were recorded for the clone carrying this T cell receptor (beta chain). This record belongs to a study of spatial heterogeneity in lung cancer. Every TCR cDNA molecule bore its own unique molecular identifier. TCRdb re-analysed the 5' RACE reads in MiXCR, keeping a single row per CDR3 protein. The sample consists of about 23,000 distinct CDR3 sequences, about 3% of them appearing once. Germline V lookup: CDR1 LNHDA, CDR2 SQIVND (reference sequence). This CDR3 contains 15 residues. The V gene end was trimmed by 1 base and the J gene end by 7 bases; junction bases not matched to a gene: 5. Time point indicated: sample taken at primary tumor resection. Researchers sequenced whole RNA taken from tumor, nontumor lung or frozen PBMC without sorting.

This material consisted of PBMCs, taken at surgery. The V call is TRBV19, the J call TRBJ2-1, with 9 bases identical to TRBD2. This TCR came from a female donor with early-stage non-small cell lung cancer. The DNA for the CDR3 is TGTGCCAGTAGTATAGTGACTAGCGGTAGGAATGAGCAGTTCTTC. Translation: CASSIVTSGRNEQFF.